These 6 T cell receptor beta chains share one sample of origin, sequenced in a study of blood T cell repertoires in COVID-19. Data came from immunoSEQ multiplex PCR; TCRdb stores just in-frame clones and leaves some out. Of 95,000 to 120,000 clones listed, roughly 81% are singletons. The sample consisted of peripheral blood. The receptors here all came from a man aged 35 to 55 with acute or convalescent COVID-19.

This chain connects TRBV19 to TRBJ2-7; 8 bases map to TRBD1. Germline V CDR1 and CDR2: LNHDA, SQIVND (reference sequence). This CDR3 comprises 15 residues. The V segment lost 8 bases and the J segment 5 bases; nucleotides outside the gene matches: 14. The chain's CDR3 is CASGMKPTGVNEQYF. CDR3 bases: TGTGCCAGTGGGATGAAGCCGACAGGGGTTAACGAGCAGTACTTC.

The chain couples TRBV5-1 to TRBJ2-4; 9 bases match TRBD1. This CDR3 region has 17 residues. The ends lost 3 bases at V and 2 bases at J; junction bases unmatched: 9. Germline CDR1 reads SGHRS; CDR2 reads YFSETQ. The CDR3 protein is CASSWGRTGETKNIQYF. DNA of the CDR3: TGCGCCAGCAGCTGGGGGCGGACAGGGGAGACCAAAAACATTCAGTACTTC.

The rearrangement links TRBV24-1 to TRBJ2-1, with TRBD1 matching over 9 bases. After removal of 5 bases from V and 7 bases from J, the junction contained 5 bases not matched to a gene. The CDR3 sequence is 14 residues long. The V gene's germline CDR1 is KGHDR and CDR2 SFDVKD. The chain's CDR3 is CATSARTGVNEQFF. The CDR3 nucleotides read TGTGCCACCAGTGCGAGGACAGGGGTTAATGAGCAGTTCTTC.

This clone turned up a few times. The chain joins TRBV13 to TRBJ2-7; the match to TRBD1 covers 9 bases. The CDR3 is 14 amino acids. The germline V gene encodes CDR1 PRHDT and CDR2 FYEKMQ (reference sequence). Trimming took 5 bases from V and 4 from J; bases not matched to a gene: 6. In DNA, the CDR3 is TGTGCCAGCAGCCGGACAGGGGATCTTTACGAGCAGTACTTC. Its protein is CASSRTGDLYEQYF. The full variable domain, in which reference TRBV13 and TRBJ2-7 provide the parts outside the CDR3, is AAGVIQSPRHLIKEKRETATLKCYPIPRHDTVYWYQQGPGQDPQFLISFYEKMQSDKGSIPDRFSAQQFSDYHSELNMSSLELGDSALYFCASSRTGDLYEQYFGPGTRLTVT.

This clone appeared a single time. The genes are TRBV19 and TRBJ2-7; D is unresolved. CDR1 and CDR2 from the germline V gene are LNHDA and SQIVND (reference sequence). V lost 3 bases, J lost 1 base, and 10 bases lay in between. The CDR3 is made up of 14 amino acids. The CDR3 DNA follows: TGTGCCAGTAGTATCGGATTCGGGTCCTACGAGCAGTACTTC. This translates into CASSIGFGSYEQYF.

The CDR3 protein is CASSPPDRGGMNTEAFF. In nucleotides, the CDR3 is TGTGCCAGCAGCCCTCCAGACAGGGGAGGAATGAACACTGAAGCTTTCTTT. The chain has TRBV6-2 or TRBV6-3 and TRBJ1-1, with 8 bases lining up with TRBD1. Germline trimming cut 6 bases from V and 0 bases from J; bases unmatched to any gene: 12. The germline V gene encodes CDR1 MNHEY and CDR2 SVGEGT. The CDR3 length is 17 residues.